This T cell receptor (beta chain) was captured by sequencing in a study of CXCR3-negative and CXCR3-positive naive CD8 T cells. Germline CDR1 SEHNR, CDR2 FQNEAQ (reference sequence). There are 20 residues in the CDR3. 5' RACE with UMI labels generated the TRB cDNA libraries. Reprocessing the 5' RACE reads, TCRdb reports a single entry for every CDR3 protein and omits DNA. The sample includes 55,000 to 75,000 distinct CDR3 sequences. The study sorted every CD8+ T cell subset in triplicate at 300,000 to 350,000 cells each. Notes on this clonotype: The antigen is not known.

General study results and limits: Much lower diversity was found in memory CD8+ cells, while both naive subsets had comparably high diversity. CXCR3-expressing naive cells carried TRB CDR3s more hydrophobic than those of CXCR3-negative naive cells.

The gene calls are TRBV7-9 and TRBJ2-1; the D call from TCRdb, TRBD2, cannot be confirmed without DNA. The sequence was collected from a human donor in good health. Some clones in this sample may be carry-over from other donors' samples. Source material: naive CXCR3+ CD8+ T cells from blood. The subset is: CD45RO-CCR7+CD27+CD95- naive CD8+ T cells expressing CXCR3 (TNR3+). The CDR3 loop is CASSLGTSGGQYGTYNEQFF.